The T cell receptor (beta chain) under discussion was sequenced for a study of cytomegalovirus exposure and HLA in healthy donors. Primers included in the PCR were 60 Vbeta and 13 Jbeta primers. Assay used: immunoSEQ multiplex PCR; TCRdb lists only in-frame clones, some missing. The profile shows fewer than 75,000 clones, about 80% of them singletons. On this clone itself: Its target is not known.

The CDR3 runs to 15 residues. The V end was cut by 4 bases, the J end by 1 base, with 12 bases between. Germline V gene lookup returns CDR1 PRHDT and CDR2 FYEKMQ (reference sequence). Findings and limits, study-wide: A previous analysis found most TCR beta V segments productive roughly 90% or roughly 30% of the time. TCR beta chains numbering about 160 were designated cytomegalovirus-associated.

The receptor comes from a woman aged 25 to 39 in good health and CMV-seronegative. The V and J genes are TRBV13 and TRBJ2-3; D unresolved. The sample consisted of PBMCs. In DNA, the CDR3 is TGTGCCAGCAGCTCCCCCCTAAGTGGCACAGATACGCAGTATTTT. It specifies CASSSPLSGTDTQYF.